Below, 17 T cell receptor beta chains from the same sample are listed, as sequenced in a study of OX40 agonist ivuxolimab in advanced cancers. Profiled with immunoSEQ multiplex PCR; TCRdb holds only in-frame clones, not every one. The table shows more than 55,000 clones, with 80% to 95% occurring only once. The sample consisted of CD4+ or CD8+ T cells sorted from blood, taken in a trial of the OX40 agonist ivuxolimab. The receptors here all came from an adult with an advanced solid tumor such as melanoma, head and neck, liver or kidney cancer.

The chain carries TRBV13 and TRBJ2-7; possible D gene TRBD1, 5 bases. From germline, CDR1 is PRHDT and CDR2 FYEKMQ (reference sequence). The V and J ends lost 5 bases and 0 bases respectively, with 17 bases between them. The CDR3 runs to 16 residues. CDR3 in amino acids: CASSASTGRSSYEQYF. The DNA for the CDR3 is TGTGCCAGCAGCGCCTCCACAGGCAGGAGCTCCTACGAGCAGTACTTC.

The J gene is TRBJ2-5, the V gene TRBV14, with TRBD1 matching over 8 bases. The ends lost 0 bases at V and 1 base at J; junction bases unmatched: 7. This CDR3 comprises 17 residues. Germline V CDR1 and CDR2: SGHDN, FVKESK. The CDR3 nucleotides read TGTGCCAGCAGCCAAGATTCGGGCAGGGGGCTCCAAGAGACCCAGTACTTC. Residues: CASSQDSGRGLQETQYF.

This clone occurred a few times. V usage is TRBV6-1 and J usage is TRBJ1-2, with no clear D. Between the trimmed V and J ends, which lost 8 bases and 3 bases, there was a span of 19 bases. This CDR3 spans 15 amino acids. The germline V gene encodes CDR1 MNHNS and CDR2 SASEGT. Here the CDR3 reads CASFPPSGPDYGYTF. Written as DNA, the CDR3 is TGTGCCAGCTTTCCCCCGTCAGGTCCTGACTATGGCTACACCTTC.

This clone was seen just once. The chain couples TRBV27 to TRBJ2-1; 10 positions match TRBD2. Germline V gene data show CDR1 as MNHEY and CDR2 as SMNVEV (reference sequence). CDR3 length: 15 amino acids. The trim removed 2 bases at V and 3 bases at J, leaving 1 base unmatched. This CDR3 reads CASSLGLAVYNEQFF. The CDR3 region has the DNA TGTGCCAGCAGTTTAGGACTAGCGGTCTACAATGAGCAGTTCTTC.

The chain carries TRBV7-3 and TRBJ2-1; 8 nucleotides agree with TRBD2. Trimming cost V 2 bases and J 7 bases; bases outside gene matches: 10. Germline loops: CDR1 SGHTA, CDR2 FQGTGA. CDR3 length equals 16 residues. CDR3 in amino acids: CASSLGWREAENEQFF. DNA of the CDR3: TGTGCCAGCAGCTTAGGTTGGCGGGAGGCGGAAAATGAGCAGTTCTTC.

In its sample, this clone was seen once. The genes are TRBV7-3 and TRBJ2-3; 7 bases are a match to TRBD2. CDR1 and CDR2 (germline): SGHTA, FQGTGA. The CDR3 is 17 residues long. The V gene end was trimmed by 2 bases and the J gene end by 3 bases; junction bases not matched to a gene: 11. The CDR3 region has the DNA TGTGCCAGCAGCTTACCGCGGGGAGGGAGTTCTACAGATACGCAGTATTTT. Amino acids: CASSLPRGGSSTDTQYF.

The rearrangement joins TRBV19 to TRBJ2-7; tentative D call: TRBD1 (6 bases). The germline gives CDR1 LNHDA, CDR2 SQIVND (reference sequence). The CDR3 is made up of 15 amino acids. Trimming removed 3 bases from V and 1 base from J, with 13 bases in between. This CDR3 is CASSIYGQPSYEQYF. In DNA form, the CDR3 reads TGTGCCAGTAGTATTTACGGACAGCCATCCTACGAGCAGTACTTC.

The chain recombines TRBV6-6 with TRBJ1-6; a possible D gene is TRBD1 (6 bases). The CDR3 has 14 amino acids. V was trimmed by 1 base and J by 10 bases, leaving 11 bases between them. Germline assignment: CDR1 MNHNY and CDR2 SVGAGI (reference sequence). This chain's CDR3 is CASSYYGGGSPLHF. As DNA, the CDR3 is TGTGCCAGCAGTTACTACGGGGGCGGATCACCCCTCCACTTT.

This clone occurred once. This sequence joins TRBV7-2 and TRBJ1-2; D unclear. Germline V lookup: CDR1 SGHTA, CDR2 FQGNSA. V gave up 5 bases and J gave up 2 bases, with 15 bases separating them. This CDR3 has 15 residues. CDR3 nucleotide sequence: TGTGCCAGCAGCCAACCGCGCCTTGGAAACTATGGCTACACCTTC. This gives the protein CASSQPRLGNYGYTF.

The chain recombines TRBV7-2 with TRBJ2-5, with TRBD1 identical over 12 bases. The DNA end lines up better with TRBJ2-7; the J call may be wrong. CDR1 is SGHTA and CDR2 is FQGNSA in the germline V gene. This CDR3 has 17 residues. The DNA of the CDR3 is TGTGCCAGCAGCTTGAGCTTGACGGGACAGGGGGCTTACGAGCAGTACTTC. This gives the protein CASSLSLTGQGAYEQYF.

The chain joins TRBV14 to TRBJ1-1; no clear D. V lost 4 bases and J lost 4, with 13 bases in between. Germline-derived CDR1 and CDR2 are SGHDN and FVKESK. CDR3 length: 14 amino acids. Here the CDR3 DNA reads TGTGCCAGCAGCCGAGTTTCTACGGGCACTGAAGCTTTCTTT. This encodes CASSRVSTGTEAFF.

The J gene is TRBJ2-1, the V gene TRBV6-5, with D perhaps matching TRBD1 or TRBD2 (5 bases each). The germline V gene encodes CDR1 MNHEY and CDR2 SVGAGI. Deletions cut 2 bases from V and 4 bases from J, with 12 bases between. The CDR3 runs to 15 residues. The CDR3 region has the DNA TGTGCCAGCAGTTACGGGGGTTGGGGATACAATGAGCAGTTCTTC. Protein: CASSYGGWGYNEQFF.

This clone was detected a few times. The chain joins TRBV19 to TRBJ2-7, with 8 bases identical to TRBD2. CDR1 is LNHDA, CDR2 SQIVND, per germline (reference sequence). There are 15 residues in the CDR3. Losses at the gene ends were 1 base for V and 3 bases for J; bases not matched to a gene: 5. The CDR3 loop reads CASSIAGGPSYEQYF. The DNA for the CDR3 is TGTGCCAGTAGTATAGCGGGAGGGCCAAGCTACGAGCAGTACTTC.

The chain carries TRBV6-5 and TRBJ2-7, with a weak D call TRBD1 (5 bases). The CDR3 has 14 amino acids. Trimming cost V 0 bases and J 3 bases, with 9 bases left between them. The germline V gene has CDR1 MNHEY and CDR2 SVGAGI. The DNA of the CDR3 is TGTGCCAGCAGTTACTCCGCGACAGTCTACGAGCAGTACTTC. Encoded protein: CASSYSATVYEQYF.

The chain carries TRBV9 and TRBJ1-4; weak D call: TRBD1 (6 bases). Germline CDR1 and CDR2: SGDLS and YYNGEE. Trimming took off 3 bases at V and 5 bases at J, with 11 bases between the two ends. The CDR3 contains 14 residues. CDR3 protein: CASSGTVENEKLFF. The CDR3 nucleotides read TGTGCCAGCAGCGGGACAGTAGAAAATGAAAAACTGTTTTTT.

The chain couples TRBV6-6 to TRBJ1-2; TRBD1 is a possible D gene (5 bases). In germline, CDR1 is MNHNY, CDR2 SVGAGI (reference sequence). V dropped 2 bases and J dropped 6 bases, with 16 bases sitting between them. This CDR3 is built from 15 residues. CDR3 region: CASSYGADLGDGYTF. In DNA, the CDR3 is TGTGCCAGCAGTTACGGGGCGGACTTAGGGGATGGCTACACCTTC.

For the CDR3, the DNA is TGTGCCAGTAGTATAGATACAGGGGGAATCTACGAGCAGTACTTC. Protein product: CASSIDTGGIYEQYF. The rearrangement joins TRBV19 to TRBJ2-7; TRBD1 matches 8 bases. Looked up from germline, CDR1 is LNHDA and CDR2 is SQIVND (reference sequence). The CDR3 consists of 15 residues. The V segment lost 0 bases and the J segment 3 bases; nucleotides outside the gene matches: 4.